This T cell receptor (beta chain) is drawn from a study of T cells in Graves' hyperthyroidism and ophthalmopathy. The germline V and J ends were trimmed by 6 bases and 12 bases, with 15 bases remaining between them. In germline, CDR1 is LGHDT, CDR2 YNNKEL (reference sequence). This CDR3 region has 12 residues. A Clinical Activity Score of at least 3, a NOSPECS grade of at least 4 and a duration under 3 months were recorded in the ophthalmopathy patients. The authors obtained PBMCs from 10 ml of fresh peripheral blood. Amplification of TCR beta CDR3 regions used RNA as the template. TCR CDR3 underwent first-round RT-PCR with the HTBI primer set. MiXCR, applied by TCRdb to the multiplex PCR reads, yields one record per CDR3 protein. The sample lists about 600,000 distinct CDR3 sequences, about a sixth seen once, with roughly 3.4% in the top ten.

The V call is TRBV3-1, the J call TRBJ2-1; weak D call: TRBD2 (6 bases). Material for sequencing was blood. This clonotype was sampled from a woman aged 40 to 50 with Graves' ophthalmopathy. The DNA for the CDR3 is TGTGCCAGCAGTCAGTCCGGGACTGGGCAGTTCTTC. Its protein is CASSQSGTGQFF.